The present T cell receptor (beta chain) was sequenced within a study of shared clonotypes between healthy human individuals. The overall study: Each donor's CD8 memory used one plate, CD8 naive two, each CD4 subset three.

TCRdb keeps only in-frame clones here, not all; method: immunoSEQ multiplex PCR. The sample contains about 1 million clones, around four fifths of which appear only once. Germline-derived CDR1 and CDR2 are MDHEN and SYDVKM. Germline trimming cut 7 bases from V and 4 bases from J; bases unmatched to any gene: 2. The CDR3 sequence is 12 residues long. Input material: memory CD4+ T cells sorted from blood. Documented subset: CD45RA-negative fraction. The chain recombines TRBV28 with TRBJ2-5, with 8 positions matching TRBD1. The TCR originated in a man in his late teens or twenties in good health. The CDR3 region is CASTGGRETQYF. CDR3 DNA sequence: TGTGCCAGCACAGGGGGCAGAGAGACCCAGTACTTC.